Below, one T cell receptor beta chain is given with its context. The beta constant-region primer was an equimolar mix of two oligonucleotides covering TRBC1 and TRBC2. The cDNA 3' end received a ligated single-stranded oligonucleotide carrying the SP2 primer and a 12-nucleotide UMI. TCRdb processed the UMI-ligation and nested PCR reads anew with MiXCR; each CDR3 protein has one entry. The sample holds some 150,000 distinct CDR3 sequences, 15% to 20% seen once. These data originate in a study of naive and memory T cell subsets. Germline V CDR1 and CDR2: SGHTA, FQGNSA. V lost 11 bases and J lost 10; bases outside the gene matches: 17. This CDR3 has 15 residues. From the second PCR step, alpha and beta chains were amplified apart. CMV status came from CD4+ IFNgamma after overnight CMV lysate stimulation. After CD4 positive bead selection, the CD4-negative fraction gave CD8 T cells.

The receptor was isolated from a human donor in good health. The rearrangement links TRBV7-2 to TRBJ2-1, with TRBD1 identical over 10 bases. Sample: naive CD4+ T cells from blood. CDR3 sequence reads: CASESGQGGDREQFF. As DNA, the CDR3 is TGTGCCTCAGAAAGCGGACAGGGGGGCGATCGGGAGCAGTTCTTC.